In this sample, the clone carrying this T cell receptor beta chain turned up once. One end of the junction fails to match germline, which may point to a read error. Other DNA sequences in this sample translate to the same CDR3. These data belong to a study of blood T cell repertoires in COVID-19. Study-level background: Acute and convalescent COVID-19 specimens originated in the United States, Italy and Spain.

Measured with immunoSEQ multiplex PCR; TCRdb has only the in-frame clones, and not every one. The table has a few hundred thousand clones, 86% seen once; the top ten hold 3%. CDR1 and CDR2 from the germline V gene are SGHRS and YFSETQ. The CDR3 sequence is 13 residues long. This chain uses TRBV5-1 with TRBJ2-7; 7 bases fit TRBD1. This sequence was found in a woman in her 30s with active or convalescent COVID-19. The sequenced material came from peripheral blood. CDR3 loop: CASSPGTAYEQYF. CDR3 nucleotide sequence: TGCGCTAGCAGCCCGGGGACAGCTTACGAGCAGTACTTC.